What follows are 8 T cell receptor beta chains derived from one specimen sequenced in a study of identical twins. MiXCR, run by TCRdb on the 5' RACE reads, gives a single entry per CDR3 protein. The sample lists roughly 720,000 distinct CDR3 sequences; roughly 18% were seen once. These data are also associated with another study on T cells expressing NK-cell markers.

The specimen was PBMCs. The receptors derive from a young woman in good health.

The chain is built from TRBV6-5 and TRBJ2-3; D is undetermined. Trimming took 0 bases from V and 4 from J, leaving 8 bases between them. Germline lookup yields CDR1 MNHEY and CDR2 SVGAGI. The CDR3 consists of 14 residues. This CDR3 reads CASSYSNQPDTQYF. In nucleotides, the CDR3 is TGTGCCAGCAGTTACTCGAACCAGCCAGATACGCAGTATTTT.

The rearrangement joins TRBV12-3 or TRBV12-4 to TRBJ2-7, with D tentatively TRBD1 (5 bases). V lost 8 bases and J 0 bases, leaving 11 bases between the germline ends. The CDR3 length is 13 residues. The CDR3 DNA reads TGTGCCAGCGCAGGGTATGGCTCCTACGAGCAGTACTTC. Encoded protein: CASAGYGSYEQYF.

CDR3 DNA: TGCAGCGTTCGTATCGGGGGCTACACCTTC. This gives the protein CSVRIGGYTF. The chain uses TRBV29-1 and TRBJ1-2, with D uncertain. The CDR3 is 10 amino acids. V lost 5 bases, J lost 8 bases, and 9 bases lay in between. CDR1 and CDR2 from the germline V gene are SQVTM and ANQGSEA.

J is TRBJ2-2 and V is TRBV9, with D perhaps being TRBD1 or TRBD2 (6 bases each). The CDR3 totals 13 residues. Trimming took 6 bases from V and 5 from J, leaving 11 bases between them. Germline V lookup: CDR1 SGDLS, CDR2 YYNGEE. DNA for the CDR3: TGTGCCAGCAATAAGGGGGGAACCGGGGAGCTGTTTTTT. Translating it yields CASNKGGTGELFF.

The chain links TRBV11-2 to TRBJ2-5; D ambiguous. Per germline, CDR1 SGHAT and CDR2 FQNNGV. Trimming removed 5 bases at V and 5 bases at J, with 12 bases between. The CDR3 spans 13 residues. As DNA, the CDR3 is TGTGCCAGCAGCCCGCAGGTTTGGGAGACCCAGTACTTC. This encodes CASSPQVWETQYF.

The chain links TRBV7-9 to TRBJ1-4; D gene unclear. The CDR3 is 12 residues long. From germline, CDR1 is SEHNR and CDR2 FQNEAQ (reference sequence). V lost 1 base and J 7 bases, leaving 4 bases between the germline ends. CDR3 region: CASSLGAEKLFF. CDR3 in DNA: TGTGCCAGCAGCTTAGGGGCTGAAAAACTGTTTTTT.

This clonotype has more than one count but fewer than ten. The CDR3 nucleotides are TGCGCCAGCAGTCGGTCTCTAGTGGATACGCAGTATTTT. Amino acids: CASSRSLVDTQYF. The chain is built from TRBV5-1 and TRBJ2-3; D gene unclear. Trimming took 5 bases from V and 6 from J, leaving 13 bases between them. Germline-derived CDR1 and CDR2 are SGHRS and YFSETQ. The CDR3 is made up of 13 amino acids.

At least ten counts were recorded for this clonotype. The chain employs TRBV3-1 and TRBJ2-1, with 8 bases matching TRBD2. Per germline, CDR1 LGHDT and CDR2 YNNKEL (reference sequence). The CDR3 consists of 16 residues. V was pared by 4 bases and J by 5 bases, with 10 bases of the junction left unmatched. The CDR3 sequence: CASSLLGGGKNNEQFF. The CDR3 DNA is TGTGCCAGCAGCCTCCTGGGCGGGGGGAAAAACAATGAGCAGTTCTTC.